Presented here are 11 T cell receptor beta chains from one specimen sequenced in a study of control samples from healthy donors and cancer patients. The table came from immunoSEQ multiplex PCR; TCRdb's copy has only in-frame clones and leaves some out. Counted here are fewer than 300,000 clones, almost 85% occurring once; the ten biggest clones make up about an eighth. Input material: PBMCs. These receptors originate from a woman aged 55 to 70 with lung cancer.

The table lists this clone with a few counts. The chain has TRBV7-9 and TRBJ2-7, with D possibly being TRBD2 (5 bases). The V gene lost 5 bases and the J gene lost 2 bases, with 10 bases spanning the gap. The CDR3 runs 13 residues. Germline V lookup: CDR1 SEHNR, CDR2 FQNEAQ (reference sequence). The CDR3 region is CASSPQTTYEQYF. As DNA, the CDR3 is TGTGCCAGCAGCCCACAGACTACCTACGAGCAGTACTTC.

About this clone: The identical CDR3 is also encoded by other nucleotide sequences in the sample. The gene calls are TRBV7-2 and TRBJ2-1; 7 bases map to TRBD2. V was clipped by 5 bases and J by 7 bases; unmatched bases: 8. The CDR3 runs to 14 residues. Per germline, CDR1 SGHTA and CDR2 FQGNSA. CDR3 residues: CASSARISGNEQFF. In DNA, the CDR3 is TGTGCCAGCAGCGCGCGAATTAGCGGGAATGAGCAGTTCTTC.

CDR3 in DNA: TGCGCCAGCAAGACAGAGGGTAATTCACCCCTCCACTTT. This gives the protein CASKTEGNSPLHF. The genes are TRBV5-1 and TRBJ1-6; maybe TRBD1 (5 bases). The germline V gene encodes CDR1 SGHRS and CDR2 YFSETQ. The V end lost 6 bases, the J end lost 6 bases, and 10 bases lay between the germline ends. The CDR3 has 13 amino acids.

This clone came up a few times. The V call is TRBV5-1, the J call TRBJ1-3, with D unresolved. Germline V gene data show CDR1 as SGHRS and CDR2 as YFSETQ. With 5 bases removed from V and 1 base from J, the gap between germline ends came to 10 bases. The CDR3 length is 14 residues. The CDR3 sequence is CASSVGDSGNTIYF. The CDR3, as DNA: TGCGCCAGCAGTGTTGGGGATTCTGGAAACACCATATATTTT. The variable domain in full, completed from reference TRBV5-1 and TRBJ1-3, reads KAGVTQTPRYLIKTRGQQVTLSCSPISGHRSVSWYQQTPGQGLQFLFEYFSETQRNKGNFPGRFSGRQFSNSRSEMNVSTLELGDSALYLCASSVGDSGNTIYFGEGSWLTVV.

The J gene is TRBJ2-1, the V gene TRBV30, with D hard to call. The V end lost 0 bases, the J end lost 9 bases, and 12 bases lay between the germline ends. CDR1 GTSNPN and CDR2 SVGIG come from the germline V gene (reference sequence). This CDR3 spans 13 amino acids. CDR3 loop: CAWSVLGVGEQFF. For the CDR3, the DNA is TGTGCCTGGAGTGTACTTGGGGTCGGTGAGCAGTTCTTC.

This chain links TRBV2 with TRBJ2-3; D perhaps matches TRBD1 (5 bases). This CDR3 region has 13 residues. V lost 7 bases to trimming and J lost 0 bases, with 8 bases between them. CDR1 and CDR2 from the germline V gene are SNHLY and FYNNEI. The CDR3 spells CASIQGSTDTQYF. The CDR3 DNA reads TGTGCCAGCATTCAGGGTAGCACAGATACGCAGTATTTT.

The chain employs TRBV18 and TRBJ1-1; no clear D gene. The CDR3 spans 15 residues. V gave up 3 bases and J gave up 1 base, with 12 bases separating them. Germline V lookup: CDR1 KGHSH, CDR2 LQKENI. The CDR3 DNA reads TGTGCCAGCTCACCCGCCGTGGGCTCGAACACTGAAGCTTTCTTT. As protein: CASSPAVGSNTEAFF.

This clone was recorded once. This rearrangement joins TRBV6-4 to TRBJ2-1; 15 positions agree with TRBD2. The CDR3 runs 16 residues. The junction had 5 bases not matched to a gene; V was cut back by 4 bases and J by 7 bases. The germline CDR1 and CDR2 sequences are MRHNA and SNTAGT. The CDR3 nucleotides read TGTGCCAGCAGTGCGGAGGGACTAGCGGGAGGTAATGAGCAGTTCTTC. Translating gives CASSAEGLAGGNEQFF.

This sequence joins TRBV18 and TRBJ1-2; maybe TRBD1 (5 bases). The CDR3 is 15 residues long. V shed 1 base and J shed 3 bases, with 12 bases lying between them. CDR1 KGHSH and CDR2 LQKENI come from the germline V gene. CDR3 residues: CASSPRDGNDYGYTF. CDR3 in DNA: TGTGCCAGCTCACCACGGGACGGTAACGACTATGGCTACACCTTC.

This clone occurred once. The J gene is TRBJ1-1, the V gene TRBV5-1; D perhaps matches TRBD1 (5 bases). CDR3 length equals 15 residues. CDR1 is SGHRS, CDR2 YFSETQ, per germline. Deletions cut 1 base from V and 4 bases from J, with 14 bases between. Written as DNA, the CDR3 is TGCGCCAGCAGCTTGTATAACGGGGGGACCACTGAAGCTTTCTTT. Translated: CASSLYNGGTTEAFF.

The chain has TRBV3-1 (or the pseudogene TRBV3-2) and TRBJ2-3; possibly TRBD2 for D (5 bases). The CDR3 covers 16 residues. Trimming removed 1 base from V and 0 bases from J, with 11 bases in between. Germline assignment: CDR1 LGHDT and CDR2 YNNKEL (reference sequence). CDR3 sequence: CASSQGRLASTDTQYF. CDR3 DNA: TGTGCCAGCAGCCAAGGTAGGCTAGCCAGCACAGATACGCAGTATTTT.